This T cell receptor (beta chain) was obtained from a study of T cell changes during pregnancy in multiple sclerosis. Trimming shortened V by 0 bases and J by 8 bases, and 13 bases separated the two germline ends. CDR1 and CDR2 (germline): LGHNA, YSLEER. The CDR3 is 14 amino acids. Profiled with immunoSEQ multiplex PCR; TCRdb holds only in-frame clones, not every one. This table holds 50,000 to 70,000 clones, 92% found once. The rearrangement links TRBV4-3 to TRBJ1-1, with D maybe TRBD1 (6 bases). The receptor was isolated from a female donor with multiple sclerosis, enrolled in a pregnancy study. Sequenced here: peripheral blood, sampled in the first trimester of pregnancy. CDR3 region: CASSQEPGTPEAFF. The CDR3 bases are TGCGCCAGCAGCCAAGAACCCGGGACACCAGAAGCTTTCTTT.